This T cell receptor beta chain was documented in a study of T cells in Graves' hyperthyroidism and ophthalmopathy. Overall study findings and caveats: Most expanded thyroid clonotypes above 0.001 recurred in blood.

Ophthalmopathy cases met thresholds of Clinical Activity Score at least 3, NOSPECS grade at least 4 and duration under 3 months. The germline V gene has CDR1 DFQATT and CDR2 SNEGSKA (reference sequence). This CDR3 is built from 16 residues. With V trimmed by 3 bases and J by 0 bases, 8 bases remained unmatched. This clonotype turned up a few times. The antigen is not known. The source material, RNA transcripts, was used to amplify TCR beta CDR3 regions. The primer set for the first-round RT-PCR of the TCR CDR3 was HTBI. MiXCR, run by TCRdb on the multiplex PCR reads, gives a single entry per CDR3 protein. Of hundreds of thousands of distinct CDR3 sequences in the sample, about 20% were seen once.

V gene TRBV20-1 combines with J gene TRBJ1-3, with TRBD1 matching 7 bases. The sequence was collected from a man in his thirties or forties with Graves' ophthalmopathy. The material sequenced was blood. CDR3 DNA sequence: TGCAGTGCTAGGACCCTCCGGGACAGCTCTGGAAACACCATATATTTT. Its translation: CSARTLRDSSGNTIYF.